This T cell receptor (beta chain) emerged from a study of cytomegalovirus exposure and HLA in healthy donors. Use of 60 Vbeta and 13 Jbeta primers characterized the PCR. Produced via immunoSEQ multiplex PCR; TCRdb's table is partial and in-frame only. Of under 130,000 clones in the sample, around 75% were seen once. Points on this clone: Its antigen is undetermined.

Trimming cost V 3 bases and J 10 bases, with 16 bases left between them. CDR1 and CDR2 (germline): MRHNA, SNTAGT. This CDR3 comprises 14 residues. Overall study results and limits: Later analysis showed most CMV-associated TCR beta chains appearing HLA-restricted. In a later analysis, specific HLA alleles were associated with around 17,000 TCR beta sequences at a 0.05 false discovery rate. With DRB1 most and HLA-C fewest, TCR association rates differed between HLA loci in a later analysis. A later analysis linked a missense variant in DCLRE1C to the trimming of TCR beta V and J genes.

Sequenced input: PBMCs. The sequence was collected from a young man in good health and CMV-seropositive. This chain joins TRBV6-4 and TRBJ2-1, with D maybe TRBD2 (5 bases). For the CDR3, the DNA is TGTGCCAGCAGTGAGGCTAGAGGGCCTTACGAGCAGTTCTTC. As protein: CASSEARGPYEQFF.